This entry is about one TCR beta chain. Healthy HIV-negative adults with no recent acute infections or vaccinations were recruited as donors. The V gene's germline CDR1 is LNHNV and CDR2 YYDKDF (reference sequence). Trimming shortened V by 0 bases and J by 8 bases, and 16 bases separated the two germline ends. This CDR3 is 15 amino acids long. Sequencing used immunoSEQ multiplex PCR; TCRdb keeps in-frame clones, though not all of them. Of about 1.1 million clones listed, approximately 80% were seen once; the top ten hold 0.52%. The data were taken from a study of shared clonotypes between healthy human individuals. Study context: Plates per donor: three CD4 naive, three CD4 memory, two CD8 naive, one CD8 memory.

The material sequenced was memory CD4+ T cells from PBMCs. As to subset: CD45RA-negative fraction. The V and J genes are TRBV15 and TRBJ1-2; a weak D match, TRBD1 (5 bases). The clonotype originates from a young man in good health. Some clones in this sample may be carry-over from other donors' samples. The CDR3 DNA follows: TGTGCCACCAGCAGAGAGGGGACCGGGGTATGGGGCTACACCTTC. It is translated as CATSREGTGVWGYTF.